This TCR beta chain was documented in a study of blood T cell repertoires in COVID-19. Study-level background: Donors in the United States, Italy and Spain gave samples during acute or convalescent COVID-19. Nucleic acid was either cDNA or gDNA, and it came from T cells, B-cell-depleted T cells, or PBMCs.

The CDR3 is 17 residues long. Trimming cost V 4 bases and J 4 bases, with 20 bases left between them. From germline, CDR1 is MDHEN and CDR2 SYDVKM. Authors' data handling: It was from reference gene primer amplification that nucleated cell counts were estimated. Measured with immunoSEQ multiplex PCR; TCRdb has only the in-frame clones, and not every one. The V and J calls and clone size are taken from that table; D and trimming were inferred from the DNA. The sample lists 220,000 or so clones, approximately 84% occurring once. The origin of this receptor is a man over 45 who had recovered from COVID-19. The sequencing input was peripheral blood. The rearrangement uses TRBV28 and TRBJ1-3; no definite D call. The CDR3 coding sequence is TGTGCCAGCAGTTCCCCCGGAGCGGCGTCTGGAGGAAACACCATATATTTT. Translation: CASSSPGAASGGNTIYF.